These 20 T cell receptor beta chains share one sample of origin, sequenced in a study of OX40 agonist ivuxolimab in advanced cancers. Only in-frame clones appear in the TCRdb table, and some are missing; sequencing was by immunoSEQ multiplex PCR. The sample yields 70,000 to 90,000 clones, nearly 85% seen once. This sample comprised CD4+ or CD8+ T cells sorted from blood, obtained in a trial of the OX40 agonist ivuxolimab. These receptors originate from an adult with an advanced solid tumor such as melanoma, head and neck, liver or kidney cancer.

This chain uses TRBV4-3 with TRBJ1-2, with a weak D call TRBD1 (5 bases). The germline V and J ends were trimmed by 0 bases and 4 bases, with 12 bases remaining between them. CDR1 and CDR2 from the germline V gene are LGHNA and YSLEER. The CDR3 extends over 15 amino acids. The CDR3 spells CASSQDRGTSYGYTF. Here the CDR3 DNA reads TGCGCCAGCAGCCAAGATAGGGGCACCTCCTATGGCTACACCTTC.

This clone has just one count. The J gene is TRBJ1-3, the V gene TRBV13; TRBD1 is a possible D gene (6 bases). V lost 5 bases and J lost 3, with 20 bases in between. Per germline, CDR1 PRHDT and CDR2 FYEKMQ (reference sequence). This CDR3 contains 17 residues. The CDR3 DNA reads as TGTGCCAGCAGCGACCAACTACAGGGTAAAGGTGGAAACACCATATATTTT. Its translation: CASSDQLQGKGGNTIYF.

This clone is medium-sized. The rearrangement links TRBV19 to TRBJ1-2; no clear D gene. Trimming pared 7 bases from V and 9 bases from J, leaving 18 bases between. The CDR3 has 13 residues. Germline-derived CDR1 and CDR2 are LNHDA and SQIVND (reference sequence). Here the CDR3 DNA reads TGTGCCAGTAACCCCCGGGAGTCCCTAAGCTACACCTTC. Encoded protein: CASNPRESLSYTF. Complete variable domain (other parts from reference TRBV19 and TRBJ1-2): DGGITQSPKYLFRKEGQNVTLSCEQNLNHDAMYWYRQDPGQGLRLIYYSQIVNDFQKGDIAEGYSVSREKKESFPLTVTSAQKNPTAFYLCASNPRESLSYTFGSGTRLTVV.

This chain links TRBV27 with TRBJ2-1; TRBD2 is a possible D gene (5 bases). The germline V and J ends were trimmed by 3 bases and 2 bases, with 11 bases remaining between them. The CDR3 totals 15 residues. CDR1 and CDR2 from the germline V gene are MNHEY and SMNVEV (reference sequence). CDR3 sequence (DNA): TGTGCCAGCAGTTTTGGTCGGGGAACCTACAATGAGCAGTTCTTC. It is translated as CASSFGRGTYNEQFF.

Notes on this clone: In the same sample, other DNA sequences code for this CDR3. The rearrangement joins TRBV7-9 to TRBJ1-1, with unresolved D. The CDR3 extends over 12 amino acids. Germline V CDR1 and CDR2: SEHNR, FQNEAQ (reference sequence). V lost 1 base and J lost 7, with 7 bases in between. CDR3 residues: CASSLGQLEAFF. The CDR3 DNA is TGTGCCAGCAGCTTAGGGCAGCTTGAAGCTTTCTTT.

The rearrangement joins TRBV7-9 to TRBJ1-3, with 9 positions matching TRBD1. V was pared by 5 bases and J by 8 bases, with 7 bases of the junction left unmatched. The CDR3 contains 14 residues. Per germline, CDR1 SEHNR and CDR2 FQNEAQ (reference sequence). CDR3 residues: CASSGGQGWDTIYF. In DNA form, the CDR3 reads TGTGCCAGCAGCGGAGGACAGGGGTGGGACACCATATATTTT.

V and J are TRBV7-2 and TRBJ2-7, with D possibly TRBD1 on 7 matching bases. The germline V gene encodes CDR1 SGHTA and CDR2 FQGNSA. V was clipped by 2 bases and J by 3 bases, with 11 bases between them. The CDR3 extends over 14 amino acids. CDR3 in DNA: TGTGCCAGCAGCTTAAGCAGGGGGGACTACGAGCAGTACTTC. It translates to CASSLSRGDYEQYF.

The chain combines TRBV2 with TRBJ2-2; 8 bases match TRBD1. The length of the CDR3 is 14 residues. The junction had 2 bases not matched to a gene; V was cut back by 6 bases and J by 2 bases. Per germline, CDR1 SNHLY and CDR2 FYNNEI. CDR3 loop: CASRDRANTGELFF. In nucleotides, the CDR3 is TGTGCCAGCAGGGACAGGGCAAACACCGGGGAGCTGTTTTTT. Complete variable domain (other parts from reference TRBV2 and TRBJ2-2): EPEVTQTPSHQVTQMGQEVILRCVPISNHLYFYWYRQILGQKVEFLVSFYNNEISEKSEIFDDQFSVERPDGSNFTLKIRSTKLEDSAMYFCASRDRANTGELFFGEGSRLTVL.

The chain carries TRBV11-2 and TRBJ2-5; D is unresolved. Judging by the DNA end, TRBJ2-7 fits better; the J call may be wrong. Germline V lookup: CDR1 SGHAT, CDR2 FQNNGV. This CDR3 contains 14 residues. The CDR3 region has the DNA TGTGCCAGCAGCTTGGGGTCTTGGTCCTACGAGCAGTACTTC. Translation: CASSLGSWSYEQYF.

This clone was found a few times. This chain links TRBV15 with TRBJ2-1; 7 nucleotides align to TRBD2. This CDR3 region has 15 residues. Germline V lookup: CDR1 LNHNV, CDR2 YYDKDF (reference sequence). Trimming removed 3 bases from V and 1 base from J; junction bases left unmatched: 3. Here the CDR3 reads CATSRGGNSYNEQFF. The CDR3 DNA reads TGTGCCACCAGCAGGGGAGGGAATTCCTACAATGAGCAGTTCTTC.

This sequence joins TRBV7-2 and TRBJ2-7; TRBD1 aligns across 11 bases. The CDR3 is 14 residues long. Trimming took 5 bases from V and 4 from J; bases not matched to a gene: 4. Germline lookup yields CDR1 SGHTA and CDR2 FQGNSA. CDR3 residues: CASSPDRGHYEQYF. CDR3 DNA: TGTGCCAGCAGCCCGGACAGGGGGCATTACGAGCAGTACTTC.

The J gene is TRBJ1-2, the V gene TRBV11-2; D may be TRBD1 (6 bases). Trimming pared 2 bases from V and 4 bases from J, leaving 17 bases between. The CDR3 has 16 residues. CDR1 is SGHAT and CDR2 is FQNNGV in the germline V gene. The CDR3 coding sequence is TGTGCCAGCAGCTTAAAGTCGGGACAAGATTTCTATGGCTACACCTTC. It encodes CASSLKSGQDFYGYTF.

The chain is built from TRBV2 and TRBJ2-7; D might be TRBD1 (5 bases). V shed 4 bases and J shed 5 bases, with 9 bases lying between them. The CDR3 loop spans 12 amino acids. CDR1 and CDR2 (germline): SNHLY, FYNNEI. The CDR3 coding sequence is TGTGCCAGCAGTGCTCAGGGCCACGAGCAGTACTTC. Its protein product is CASSAQGHEQYF.

This chain links TRBV14 with TRBJ2-7; TRBD2 aligns across 7 bases. This CDR3 region has 16 residues. J gave up 2 bases and V 1 base, and 8 bases lay outside the gene matches. Per germline, CDR1 SGHDN and CDR2 FVKESK. CDR3 amino acids: CASSQGEGRAPYEQYF. The CDR3 nucleotides read TGTGCCAGCAGCCAAGGGGAGGGCAGGGCCCCCTACGAGCAGTACTTC.

The V gene is TRBV7-9, the J gene TRBJ1-2; perhaps TRBD1 as D (6 bases). Germline CDR1 SEHNR, CDR2 FQNEAQ (reference sequence). Trimming removed 7 bases from V and 4 bases from J, with 13 bases in between. The CDR3 covers 13 residues. CDR3 amino acids: CASTRTESYGYTF. The CDR3 nucleotides are TGTGCCAGCACCCGGACAGAGAGCTATGGCTACACCTTC.

This clone appeared a single time. The chain has TRBV30 and TRBJ2-7, with 8 bases aligning to TRBD2. V lost 5 bases, J lost 3 bases, and 6 bases stayed unmatched. The germline gives CDR1 GTSNPN, CDR2 SVGIG (reference sequence). CDR3 size: 13 residues. Here the CDR3 reads CAWAPRGVYEQYF. Written as DNA, the CDR3 is TGTGCCTGGGCCCCGCGGGGGGTCTACGAGCAGTACTTC.

This chain links TRBV7-9 with TRBJ1-3; D unclear. Between the trimmed V and J ends, which lost 5 bases and 1 base, there was a span of 12 bases. Germline CDR1 SEHNR, CDR2 FQNEAQ (reference sequence). The CDR3 length is 15 residues. The CDR3 coding sequence is TGTGCCAGCAGCCCAATGAGGGTGTCTGGAAACACCATATATTTT. This encodes CASSPMRVSGNTIYF.

The chain is built from TRBV7-9 and TRBJ1-6; a weak D match, TRBD1 (6 bases). Looked up from germline, CDR1 is SEHNR and CDR2 is FQNEAQ (reference sequence). The V end lost 5 bases, the J end lost 6 bases, and 11 bases lay between the germline ends. The CDR3 runs to 14 residues. The CDR3 region is CASSQGQLNSPLHF. CDR3 coding DNA: TGTGCCAGCAGCCAAGGACAGCTTAATTCACCCCTCCACTTT.

With respect to this clone: Other nucleotide sequences from this sample produce the same CDR3. The V and J genes are TRBV5-1 and TRBJ2-5; unclear D gene. Trimming removed 0 bases at V and 5 bases at J, with 2 bases between. This CDR3 has 11 amino acids. The V gene's germline CDR1 is SGHRS and CDR2 YFSETQ. CDR3 nucleotides: TGCGCCAGCAGCTTGGAGGAGACCCAGTACTTC. Protein: CASSLEETQYF.

V usage is TRBV5-1 and J usage is TRBJ2-5, with TRBD1 matching 7 bases. The J call may be mistaken, given a closer DNA end match to TRBJ2-7. The germline CDR1 and CDR2 sequences are SGHRS and YFSETQ. The CDR3 is 15 amino acids. The CDR3 reads CASSRLDTGAHEQYF. CDR3 bases: TGCGCCAGTAGCAGGTTGGATACAGGGGCCCACGAGCAGTACTTC.